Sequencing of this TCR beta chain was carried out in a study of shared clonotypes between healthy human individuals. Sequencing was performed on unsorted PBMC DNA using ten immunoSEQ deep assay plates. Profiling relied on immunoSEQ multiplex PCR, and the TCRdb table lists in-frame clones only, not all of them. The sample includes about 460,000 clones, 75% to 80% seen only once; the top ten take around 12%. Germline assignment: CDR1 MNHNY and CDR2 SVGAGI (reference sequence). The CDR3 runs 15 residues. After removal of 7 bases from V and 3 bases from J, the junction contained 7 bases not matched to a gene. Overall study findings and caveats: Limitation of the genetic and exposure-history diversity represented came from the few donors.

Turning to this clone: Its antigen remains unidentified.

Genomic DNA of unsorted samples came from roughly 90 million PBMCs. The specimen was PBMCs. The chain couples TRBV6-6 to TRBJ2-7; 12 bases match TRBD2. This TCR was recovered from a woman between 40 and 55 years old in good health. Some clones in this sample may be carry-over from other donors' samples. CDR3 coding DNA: TGTGCCAGCACCGCGGGACTAGCGGGCATCTACGAGCAGTACTTC. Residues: CASTAGLAGIYEQYF.